This T cell receptor beta chain was retrieved from a study of identical twins. TCRdb independently ran MiXCR on the 5' RACE reads; one entry per CDR3 protein. Of about 530,000 distinct CDR3 sequences in the sample, 20% to 25% were seen once. Only healthy Caucasians were included as donors. This CDR3 is 15 amino acids long. CDR1 is SGHVS, CDR2 FQNEAQ, per germline. Trimming cost V 2 bases and J 4 bases; bases outside gene matches: 6. These data are also associated with another study on yellow fever vaccine responses in identical twins.

V usage is TRBV7-8 and J usage is TRBJ2-5; 8 bases line up with TRBD2. Sequences were obtained from CD4+ T cells sorted from blood. The receptor was derived from a woman in her late teens or twenties in good health. This CDR3 reads CASSLKRGIGETQYF. DNA for the CDR3: TGTGCCAGCAGCTTAAAGCGGGGGATTGGAGAGACCCAGTACTTC.